This is a list of T cell receptor beta chains from one sample in a study of vaccination effects on CD4 cells after COVID-19. Assay: immunoSEQ multiplex PCR; the TCRdb copy retains only in-frame clones and omits some. The data contain some 77,000 clones, around 76% of them singletons. Their antigens are not known. The starting material was CD4+ T cells from PBMCs cultured with HCoV-OC43 spike peptides, obtained before COVID-19 vaccination. All receptors come from a human donor who received a COVID-19 vaccine. The CDR3 runs from the conserved cysteine through the conserved F or W. The D gene is left open where the match is weak. Clone size, where shown, is once, few, many, or a class for clones that have expanded.

CDR3 DNA: TGTGCCAGCAGCCAGGGGGCGGGGATCAGTGAGCAGTTCTTC
CDR3 protein: CASSQGAGISEQFF
D gene: TRBD1
clone size: .
V gene: TRBV7-2
J gene: TRBJ2-1

CDR3 DNA: TGTGCCAGCAGCTTCGGGACAGGGGGTTCTTATGGCTACACCTTC
CDR3 protein: CASSFGTGGSYGYTF
D gene: TRBD1
clone size: .
V gene: TRBV7-2
J gene: TRBJ1-2

CDR3 DNA: TGTGCCAGCAGTGCACAGGGGACCCCGGGGGAAAAACTGTTTTTT
CDR3 protein: CASSAQGTPGEKLFF
D gene: TRBD1
clone size: .
V gene: TRBV2
J gene: TRBJ1-4

CDR3 DNA: TGCGCCAGCAGCTCCCGGGACAGGGGGCCAGATACGCAGTATTTT
CDR3 protein: CASSSRDRGPDTQYF
D gene: TRBD1
clone size: .
V gene: TRBV5-1
J gene: TRBJ2-3

CDR3 DNA: TGTGCCAGTAGTAATGTTGGGGGATCCGAGACCCAGTACTTC
CDR3 protein: CASSNVGGSETQYF
D gene: .
clone size: .
V gene: TRBV19
J gene: TRBJ2-5

CDR3 DNA: TGTGCCAGCAGCTTAGGCACAGGGGGCGAAAAACTGTTTTTT
CDR3 protein: CASSLGTGGEKLFF
D gene: TRBD1
clone size: .
V gene: TRBV5-5
J gene: TRBJ1-4

CDR3 DNA: TGTGCCAGCAGTCACACAGATACGCAGTATTTT
CDR3 protein: CASSHTDTQYF
D gene: .
clone size: .
V gene: TRBV12-3/TRBV12-4
J gene: TRBJ2-3

CDR3 DNA: TGCGCCAGCAGCTACCAACGCACAGATACGCAGTATTTT
CDR3 protein: CASSYQRTDTQYF
D gene: .
clone size: once
V gene: TRBV5-1
J gene: TRBJ2-3

CDR3 DNA: TGTGCCAGCTCACCGGATTGGGGCCGAGGGAGAAAAAACTCTGGAAACACCATATATTTT
CDR3 protein: CASSPDWGRGRKNSGNTIYF
D gene: .
clone size: .
V gene: TRBV18
J gene: TRBJ1-3

CDR3 DNA: TGTGCCAGCCGCACTTGGGGGACTAGCACAGATACGCAGTATTTT
CDR3 protein: CASRTWGTSTDTQYF
D gene: .
clone size: .
V gene: TRBV7-2
J gene: TRBJ2-3

CDR3 DNA: TGTGCCAGCAGCCCCTACGGGGGGTCATACACTGAAGCTTTCTTT
CDR3 protein: CASSPYGGSYTEAFF
D gene: .
clone size: .
V gene: TRBV3-1/TRBV3-2
J gene: TRBJ1-1

CDR3 DNA: TGTGCCTGGAGTGTAATTCGGGGGACTGGGGAGACCCAGTACTTC
CDR3 protein: CAWSVIRGTGETQYF
D gene: .
clone size: .
V gene: TRBV30
J gene: TRBJ2-5

CDR3 DNA: TGTGCCAGCAGCCCGACCGGGAACTCCTATGGCTACACCTTC
CDR3 protein: CASSPTGNSYGYTF
D gene: .
clone size: .
V gene: TRBV16
J gene: TRBJ1-2

CDR3 DNA: TGTGCCAGCAGCCGGGGGACTAGCGGGCTAACTATAGAGACCCAGTACTTC
CDR3 protein: CASSRGTSGLTIETQYF
D gene: TRBD2
clone size: .
V gene: TRBV7-2
J gene: TRBJ2-5

CDR3 DNA: TGTGCCAGCAGCCACTGGACAGGAACTAACTATGGCTACACCTTC
CDR3 protein: CASSHWTGTNYGYTF
D gene: TRBD1
clone size: .
V gene: TRBV3-1/TRBV3-2
J gene: TRBJ1-2

CDR3 DNA: TGTGCCTGGAGTGGACTACAGAGAATTACAGATACGCAGTATTTT
CDR3 protein: CAWSGLQRITDTQYF
D gene: .
clone size: .
V gene: TRBV30
J gene: TRBJ2-3

CDR3 DNA: TGCGCCAGCAGCCAAGGGGTCAGCGGGGGGGCTGGTGAGCAGTTCTTC
CDR3 protein: CASSQGVSGGAGEQFF
D gene: TRBD2
clone size: .
V gene: TRBV4-1
J gene: TRBJ2-1

CDR3 DNA: TGTGCCAGCAGCGTAGACCGGTACGAGACCCAGTACTTC
CDR3 protein: CASSVDRYETQYF
D gene: .
clone size: .
V gene: TRBV9
J gene: TRBJ2-5

CDR3 DNA: TGTGCCAGCAGTAAAGACAGGGAGGAAAACATTCAGTACTTC
CDR3 protein: CASSKDREENIQYF
D gene: .
clone size: few
V gene: TRBV2
J gene: TRBJ2-4

CDR3 DNA: TGTGCCAGCAGCCAAGATCCAGTGCGGGGTGAAGAGACCCAGTACTTC
CDR3 protein: CASSQDPVRGEETQYF
D gene: .
clone size: .
V gene: TRBV3-1/TRBV3-2
J gene: TRBJ2-5

CDR3 DNA: TGTGCCAGCAAGCGGGCAGGGAAGGGAACTGAAGCTTTCTTT
CDR3 protein: CASKRAGKGTEAFF
D gene: .
clone size: few
V gene: TRBV2
J gene: TRBJ1-1

CDR3 DNA: TGTGCCAGTAGTAGCGGGCCAGAGACCCAGTACTTC
CDR3 protein: CASSSGPETQYF
D gene: .
clone size: once
V gene: TRBV19
J gene: TRBJ2-5

CDR3 DNA: TGTGCCACCAGCAGAGATTTACCAGCTACTAACTATGGCTACACCTTC
CDR3 protein: CATSRDLPATNYGYTF
D gene: .
clone size: few
V gene: TRBV15
J gene: TRBJ1-2

CDR3 DNA: TGTGCCAGCAGCCCGAACCCCCAGGGGCTCACCGGGGAGCTGTTTTTT
CDR3 protein: CASSPNPQGLTGELFF
D gene: .
clone size: .
V gene: TRBV9
J gene: TRBJ2-2

CDR3 DNA: TGCAGCGTTGAAAAACAGGGGTGGCAAGAGACCCAGTACTTC
CDR3 protein: CSVEKQGWQETQYF
D gene: TRBD1
clone size: few
V gene: TRBV29-1
J gene: TRBJ2-5

CDR3 DNA: TGTGCCAGCTCACCGGGACATGACTATGGCTACACCTTC
CDR3 protein: CASSPGHDYGYTF
D gene: .
clone size: .
V gene: TRBV18
J gene: TRBJ1-2

CDR3 DNA: TGTGCCACCAGTGATTACAGGGGAGAGGGCTACACCTTC
CDR3 protein: CATSDYRGEGYTF
D gene: TRBD1
clone size: .
V gene: TRBV24-1
J gene: TRBJ1-2

CDR3 DNA: TGTGCCAGCAGTCCCGGGACTACTTCTGTGGAGACCCAGTACTTC
CDR3 protein: CASSPGTTSVETQYF
D gene: TRBD2
clone size: medium-sized
V gene: TRBV27
J gene: TRBJ2-5

CDR3 DNA: TGCGCCAGCAGCAATAAACAGGGGGCAGACTATGGCTACACCTTC
CDR3 protein: CASSNKQGADYGYTF
D gene: TRBD1
clone size: few
V gene: TRBV5-1
J gene: TRBJ1-2

CDR3 DNA: TGTGCCAGCTCACCACGGGTTGGCGGAGAGACCCAGTACTTC
CDR3 protein: CASSPRVGGETQYF
D gene: .
clone size: few
V gene: TRBV18
J gene: TRBJ2-5

CDR3 DNA: TGTGCCAGTATGAACGAGGTCTATGGCTACACCTTC
CDR3 protein: CASMNEVYGYTF
D gene: .
clone size: .
V gene: TRBV19
J gene: TRBJ1-2

CDR3 DNA: TGTGCCAGCACCCTTACGACAGGGGGTAGGGGATCAGCTTTCTTT
CDR3 protein: CASTLTTGGRGSAFF
D gene: TRBD1
clone size: .
V gene: TRBV6-5
J gene: TRBJ1-1

CDR3 DNA: TGTGCCAGTAGTCGATCCTCCGGGACAGGACGACAAGAGACCCAGTACTTC
CDR3 protein: CASSRSSGTGRQETQYF
D gene: TRBD1
clone size: .
V gene: TRBV19
J gene: TRBJ2-5

CDR3 DNA: TGTGCCACCAGCAGAGATCTCACGAGTGGCAAAAACATTCAGTACTTC
CDR3 protein: CATSRDLTSGKNIQYF
D gene: .
clone size: .
V gene: TRBV15
J gene: TRBJ2-4

CDR3 DNA: TGTGCCAGCAGCACATTGGGAGGGGTTGGGGAGACCCAGTACTTC
CDR3 protein: CASSTLGGVGETQYF
D gene: TRBD2
clone size: .
V gene: TRBV5-6
J gene: TRBJ2-5

CDR3 DNA: TGTGCCTGGAGTGCCTCTACGGTCAGATGGGGCTACACCTTC
CDR3 protein: CAWSASTVRWGYTF
D gene: .
clone size: few
V gene: TRBV30
J gene: TRBJ1-2

CDR3 DNA: TGTGCCAGCAGCCTAGCGGGGGGGCGTTCCGCCGATACGCAGTATTTT
CDR3 protein: CASSLAGGRSADTQYF
D gene: TRBD2
clone size: .
V gene: TRBV7-2
J gene: TRBJ2-3

CDR3 DNA: TGTGCCAGCGGGGACAGGCGATATCAGCCCCAGCATTTT
CDR3 protein: CASGDRRYQPQHF
D gene: TRBD1
clone size: .
V gene: TRBV7-2
J gene: TRBJ1-5

CDR3 DNA: TGTGCCAGCAGTGACCTAAACACTGAAGCTTTCTTT
CDR3 protein: CASSDLNTEAFF
D gene: .
clone size: .
V gene: TRBV6-4
J gene: TRBJ1-1

CDR3 DNA: TGTGCCAGCAGTTTTCGGGCGGGAACTGAAGCTTTCTTT
CDR3 protein: CASSFRAGTEAFF
D gene: .
clone size: .
V gene: TRBV12-3/TRBV12-4
J gene: TRBJ1-1

CDR3 DNA: TGTGCCAGCAGCCCGGCGGGACACGGTAGTGAGAACACTGAAGCTTTCTTT
CDR3 protein: CASSPAGHGSENTEAFF
D gene: .
clone size: .
V gene: TRBV3-1/TRBV3-2
J gene: TRBJ1-1

CDR3 DNA: TGCAGCGTTGTGGATTGGGCGGCAGAGACCCAGTACTTC
CDR3 protein: CSVVDWAAETQYF
D gene: .
clone size: .
V gene: TRBV29-1
J gene: TRBJ2-5

CDR3 DNA: TGTGCCAGCAGCTACCCTAGCGGCGGTACCTACAATGAGCAGTTCTTC
CDR3 protein: CASSYPSGGTYNEQFF
D gene: TRBD2
clone size: .
V gene: TRBV3-1/TRBV3-2
J gene: TRBJ2-1

CDR3 DNA: TGTGCCAGCAGCTTAGCCTACGGGACTAGGGAGGCAGATACGCAGTATTTT
CDR3 protein: CASSLAYGTREADTQYF
D gene: TRBD2
clone size: .
V gene: TRBV13
J gene: TRBJ2-3

CDR3 DNA: TGTGCCAGCACCTCCCGCGGGGGCAAAAACACTGAAGCTTTCTTT
CDR3 protein: CASTSRGGKNTEAFF
D gene: .
clone size: .
V gene: TRBV28
J gene: TRBJ1-1

CDR3 DNA: TGTGCTAGTGCCCTGAACACTGAAGCTTTCTTT
CDR3 protein: CASALNTEAFF
D gene: .
clone size: .
V gene: TRBV12-5
J gene: TRBJ1-1

CDR3 DNA: TGTGCCAGCTCACCACTAGAAGGGGTGGGTGAAAAACTGTTTTTT
CDR3 protein: CASSPLEGVGEKLFF
D gene: .
clone size: .
V gene: TRBV18
J gene: TRBJ1-4

CDR3 DNA: TGTGCCAGCAGCCAAATAGGGACGGCGTCCTACAATGAGCAGTTCTTC
CDR3 protein: CASSQIGTASYNEQFF
D gene: .
clone size: .
V gene: TRBV11-2
J gene: TRBJ2-1

CDR3 DNA: TGTGCCAGCAGTTACGGCGGGACAGGGTGGTCGGAGCTGTTTTTT
CDR3 protein: CASSYGGTGWSELFF
D gene: TRBD1
clone size: .
V gene: TRBV6-2/TRBV6-3
J gene: TRBJ2-2

CDR3 DNA: TGTGCCAGCTCCGTAGCGGGGGGGTACGAGACCCAGTACTTC
CDR3 protein: CASSVAGGYETQYF
D gene: TRBD2
clone size: .
V gene: TRBV6-5
J gene: TRBJ2-5